The T cell receptor beta chain under discussion was sequenced for a study of blood T cell repertoires in COVID-19. Background on the study: The samples span acute and convalescent COVID-19 from the United States, Italy and Spain. Nucleic acid was either cDNA or gDNA, and it came from T cells, B-cell-depleted T cells, or PBMCs.

How the authors handled the data: Using reference gene primer amplification, nucleated cell counts were estimated. Clones were sequenced by immunoSEQ multiplex PCR, and TCRdb holds only the in-frame ones, with some missing. V, J and clone size are those of that table, while D and trimming were read from the DNA. The sample holds fewer than 200,000 clones, over 80% seen once. This CDR3 spans 13 amino acids. Germline CDR1 reads MDHEN; CDR2 reads SYDVKM. J was trimmed by 8 bases and V by 5 bases; bases with no gene match: 6. The Seattle site enrolled patients during active infection and followed them longitudinally.

The sequenced material came from peripheral blood. This rearrangement joins TRBV28 to TRBJ1-2, with 9 bases lining up with TRBD1. This sequence was found in an elderly woman with COVID-19, enrolled during active disease. The CDR3 loop reads CASSTGGVGGYTF. CDR3 bases: TGTGCCAGCAGTACAGGGGGCGTTGGAGGCTACACCTTC.